A selection of T cell receptor beta chains follows, all from one sample in a study of regulatory T cells in long-lasting Graves disease. TCRdb re-analysed the multiplex PCR reads in MiXCR, keeping a single row per CDR3 protein. There are approximately 360,000 distinct CDR3 sequences in the sample; 20% to 25% occur only once, and about 29% lies in the top ten. Sequencing was performed on peripheral blood mononuclear cells (PBMCs), taken when the disease was refractory, from a patient treated with antithyroid drugs. All receptors come from a woman in her thirties or forties with Graves disease. The conserved cysteine and the conserved F or W are not part of the CDR3 here. The order of the fields is clone size, CDR3 length, V gene, CDR3 protein. Only part of the rows carry a size: once, few, many, or a class if the clone is expanded.

clone_size: .
cdr3_length: 12
v_call: TRBV4-1
cdr3_aa: ASRRYPSDETQY

clone_size: .
cdr3_length: 13
v_call: TRBV27
cdr3_aa: ASSLFGGRPYEQY

clone_size: .
cdr3_length: 11
v_call: TRBV27
cdr3_aa: ASSPISSYEQY

clone_size: medium-sized
cdr3_length: 13
v_call: TRBV28
cdr3_aa: ASSLKQGMNTEAF

clone_size: .
cdr3_length: 12
v_call: TRBV5-1
cdr3_aa: ASTWSAGVNEQY

clone_size: .
cdr3_length: 13
v_call: TRBV20-1
cdr3_aa: SARRTGGDNSPLH

clone_size: many
cdr3_length: 11
v_call: TRBV20-1
cdr3_aa: SARVMSSYEQY

clone_size: many
cdr3_length: 9
v_call: TRBV20-1
cdr3_aa: SARGGGELF

clone_size: .
cdr3_length: 13
v_call: TRBV9
cdr3_aa: ASSVGFTIAYEQY

clone_size: many
cdr3_length: 16
v_call: TRBV12-3/TRBV12-4
cdr3_aa: ASSLIGTSGRGEETQY

clone_size: many
cdr3_length: 13
v_call: TRBV5-1
cdr3_aa: ASSLGGTSNTEAF

clone_size: .
cdr3_length: 9
v_call: TRBV19
cdr3_aa: ASILSGSTF

clone_size: few
cdr3_length: 13
v_call: TRBV19
cdr3_aa: ASSLVAGDQETQY

clone_size: once
cdr3_length: 17
v_call: TRBV7-9
cdr3_aa: ASSGGLAGGLDRTDTQY

clone_size: .
cdr3_length: 12
v_call: TRBV10-3
cdr3_aa: AISEPGMNTEAF

clone_size: .
cdr3_length: 12
v_call: TRBV2
cdr3_aa: ASSLLAGWSEQF

clone_size: .
cdr3_length: 13
v_call: TRBV3-1
cdr3_aa: ASSQDLTSQETQY

clone_size: many
cdr3_length: 12
v_call: TRBV11-2
cdr3_aa: ASSLGRTINEQY

clone_size: .
cdr3_length: 12
v_call: TRBV5-6
cdr3_aa: ASSKSVSHYEQY

clone_size: many
cdr3_length: 13
v_call: TRBV28
cdr3_aa: ASSLASGFSYEQY

clone_size: few
cdr3_length: 13
v_call: TRBV6-1
cdr3_aa: ASRTGTSGNYEQY

clone_size: .
cdr3_length: 13
v_call: TRBV5-8
cdr3_aa: ASSQDPQGADRYT

clone_size: .
cdr3_length: 14
v_call: TRBV25-1
cdr3_aa: ASSDSKRGSNQPQH

clone_size: .
cdr3_length: 12
v_call: TRBV20-1
cdr3_aa: SAKGLAISYEQY

clone_size: many
cdr3_length: 12
v_call: TRBV12-3/TRBV12-4
cdr3_aa: ASTFGEETYEQY

clone_size: .
cdr3_length: 14
v_call: TRBV5-6
cdr3_aa: ASSLRLAVNTGELF

clone_size: many
cdr3_length: 11
v_call: TRBV18
cdr3_aa: ASSPGWGGPQH

clone_size: many
cdr3_length: 11
v_call: TRBV7-9
cdr3_aa: ASSLEDTLIQY

clone_size: few
cdr3_length: 14
v_call: TRBV5-1
cdr3_aa: ASSLEQGSGANVLT

clone_size: .
cdr3_length: 13
v_call: TRBV5-5
cdr3_aa: ASSLQGLLVEPQH

clone_size: few
cdr3_length: 13
v_call: TRBV25-1
cdr3_aa: ASRTLQSSVHEQF

clone_size: many
cdr3_length: 12
v_call: TRBV6-2/TRBV6-3
cdr3_aa: ASSYGTGTYEQY

clone_size: many
cdr3_length: 10
v_call: TRBV28
cdr3_aa: ASSLTDQPQH

clone_size: .
cdr3_length: 12
v_call: TRBV12-3/TRBV12-4
cdr3_aa: AGSLGLMNTEAF

clone_size: .
cdr3_length: 14
v_call: TRBV19
cdr3_aa: ASTMRSRVSNQPQH

clone_size: few
cdr3_length: 12
v_call: TRBV3-1
cdr3_aa: ASSQDRQGSIQY

clone_size: many
cdr3_length: 11
v_call: TRBV12-3/TRBV12-4
cdr3_aa: ASARENNQPQH

clone_size: few
cdr3_length: 13
v_call: TRBV28
cdr3_aa: ASSPRTGRYNEQF

clone_size: many
cdr3_length: 11
v_call: TRBV29-1
cdr3_aa: SVELAGAETQY

clone_size: .
cdr3_length: 18
v_call: TRBV12-3/TRBV12-4
cdr3_aa: ASSLLRAGGLLLGANVLT

clone_size: .
cdr3_length: 11
v_call: TRBV27
cdr3_aa: ASSLSGANTIY

clone_size: .
cdr3_length: 15
v_call: TRBV28
cdr3_aa: ASSLYWTSGGTDTQY

clone_size: many
cdr3_length: 15
v_call: TRBV12-3/TRBV12-4
cdr3_aa: ASSLTIGQGGNQPQH

clone_size: few
cdr3_length: 14
v_call: TRBV7-9
cdr3_aa: ASSLVGGIPSYEQY

clone_size: few
cdr3_length: 12
v_call: TRBV3-1
cdr3_aa: ASSPDPNTGELF

clone_size: .
cdr3_length: 14
v_call: TRBV6-1
cdr3_aa: ASSGSRTASNEKLF

clone_size: .
cdr3_length: 13
v_call: TRBV20-1
cdr3_aa: SARVSGGKGTEAF

clone_size: .
cdr3_length: 15
v_call: TRBV12-5
cdr3_aa: ASGLWASGPPRDTQY

clone_size: .
cdr3_length: 12
v_call: TRBV30
cdr3_aa: AWVAGQGLDTQY

clone_size: many
cdr3_length: 9
v_call: TRBV20-1
cdr3_aa: SATGQGGYT

clone_size: .
cdr3_length: 10
v_call: TRBV29-1
cdr3_aa: SVEEANEKLF

clone_size: many
cdr3_length: 10
v_call: TRBV28
cdr3_aa: ASSWDRTEQY

clone_size: .
cdr3_length: 12
v_call: TRBV25-1
cdr3_aa: ASSDQYSNQPQH

clone_size: many
cdr3_length: 13
v_call: TRBV6-1
cdr3_aa: ASRGLAGGWYEQY

clone_size: many
cdr3_length: 12
v_call: TRBV12-3/TRBV12-4
cdr3_aa: ASRNPRVPDGYT